This paragraph reports one TCR beta chain. The clone's antigen remains unknown. Qualities for individual bases were not recorded, and no much larger clone is one base off. TCRbeta CDR3 regions were amplified from genomic DNA by means of the immunoSEQ Assay, a bias-controlled multiplex PCR. The published analysis was carried out like this. The number of nucleated cells in each sample was estimated from the amplification of reference gene primers within the assay. Sequence reads were collapsed and filtered to measure the absolute abundance of every unique TCRbeta CDR3 rearrangement. Productive Simpson clonality was computed per sample as the square root of Simpson's diversity index over productive rearrangements. Here the immuneACCESS table is served through TCRdb, limited to in-frame sequences with V and J called. Missing clones are a known gap in these copies; in checked studies unresolved V genes cover under half, and the rest lacks a known reason. That table gives V, J and clone size, and the DNA gave D and trimming. This sample is represented by hundreds of thousands of clones; about 90% of them were singletons. 1.5% to 2% of the sample is held by the ten biggest clonotypes.

These data are taken from a study of blood T cell repertoires in COVID-19 (dated by TCRdb to 2019 to 2021). The study in broad terms: Samples covering the acute and convalescent phases of COVID-19 were provided by collaborators in the United States, Italy and Spain. The prospective study material was composed of cDNA or gDNA derived from T cells, B-cell-depleted T cells, or PBMCs. Subjects who had been exposed to COVID-19, were actively infected with it, or had recovered from it provided the deeply sampled blood TCRbeta repertoires that made up the dataset. The repertoires were released in a freely available public database meant as a resource for research on the immune response to SARS-CoV-2. The samples were drawn from two sources: the first 160 participants of the ongoing ImmuneRACE study, and over 950 subjects contributed by 6 global collaborators. A de-identified subject ID, COVID-19 status, age in years and sex were almost always included in the sample metadata. Where HLA class I and class II types were available, the types were taken from metadata supplied by the sample provider, not from assay-based typing.

Germline trimming: 5 bases from V, 4 bases from J; junction bases outside gene matches: 6. Taken from cysteine to phenylalanine, the CDR3 has 15 residues. Just CDR3 DNA is preserved here, 45 bases in frame from base 1. Sequences SSHAT (CDR1) and FNYEAQ (CDR2) are obtained from the germline V gene (reference sequence). One collaborating source in Seattle enrolled patients while the patients were actively infected and followed the patients over time throughout the course of disease. Whole blood was collected in K2EDTA tubes by collaborating institutions according to the institutions' own protocols. For TCRbeta analysis, collaborators shipped samples as frozen whole blood, isolated PBMCs, or DNA extracted from either of those sample types. General conclusions and limits of the study: The quantity of clinical and demographic metadata differed by source and by participant and was supplied without curation.

Source material: peripheral blood. The V and J segments used are TRBV7-7 and TRBJ2-2; 8 of the junction bases match TRBD1. The sequence derives from a woman aged 25 to 39 with COVID-19, enrolled during active disease. The DNA sequence is TGTGCCAGCAGCCCTCAGGGGGCGGGCACCGGGGAGCTGTTTTTT. Its protein reads: CASSPQGAGTGELFF.